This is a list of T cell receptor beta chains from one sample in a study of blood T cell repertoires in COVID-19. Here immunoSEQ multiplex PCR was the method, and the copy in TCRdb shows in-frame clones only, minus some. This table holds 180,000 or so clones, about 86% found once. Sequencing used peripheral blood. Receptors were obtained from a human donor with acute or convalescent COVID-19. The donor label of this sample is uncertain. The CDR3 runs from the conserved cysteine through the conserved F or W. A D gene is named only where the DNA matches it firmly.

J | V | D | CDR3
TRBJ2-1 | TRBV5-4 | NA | CASSLDPGAYNEQFF
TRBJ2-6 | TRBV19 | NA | CASSIAAGLAGANVLTF
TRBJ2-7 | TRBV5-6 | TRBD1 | CASTLGTGTYFYEQYF
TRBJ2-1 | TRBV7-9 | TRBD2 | CASSLAGGGSSYNEQFF
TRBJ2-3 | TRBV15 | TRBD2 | CATSREISGAGDTQYF
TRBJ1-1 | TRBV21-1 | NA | CASSTVDRWAEAFF
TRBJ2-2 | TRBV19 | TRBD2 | CASSIGVAGYTGELFF
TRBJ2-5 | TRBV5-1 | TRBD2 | CASASGGLGETQYF
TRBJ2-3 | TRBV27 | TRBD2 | CASSPRTSGRAIKADTQYF
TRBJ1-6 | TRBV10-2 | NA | CASRDTFLNSPLHF
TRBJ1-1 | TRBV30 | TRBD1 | CAWSIQGATITEAFF
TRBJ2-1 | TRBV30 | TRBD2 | CAWRSGLAGGGEQFF
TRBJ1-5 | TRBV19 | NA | CASSMGGDQPQHF
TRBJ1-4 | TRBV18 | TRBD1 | CASSPNHMGTGKVEKLFF
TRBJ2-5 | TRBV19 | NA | CASRAEETQYF
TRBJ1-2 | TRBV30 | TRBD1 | CAWSPGQGVGYTF
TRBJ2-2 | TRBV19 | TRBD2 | CASSVPGLAGGSGELFF
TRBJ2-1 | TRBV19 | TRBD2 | CASRATGGPYNEQFF
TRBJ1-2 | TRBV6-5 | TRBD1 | CASSFGQGVSYTF
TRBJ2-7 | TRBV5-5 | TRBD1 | CASSLTGGRSSYEQYF
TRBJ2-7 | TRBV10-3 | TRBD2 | CAISGTSGDTYEQYF
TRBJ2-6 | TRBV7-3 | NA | CASSLTPQAGANVLTF
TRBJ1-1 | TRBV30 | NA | CAWSQGRVGTEAFF
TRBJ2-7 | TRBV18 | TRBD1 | CASSLSGQGLNEQYF
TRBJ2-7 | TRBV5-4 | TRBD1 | CASSSDPGQIYEQYF
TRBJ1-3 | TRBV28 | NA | CASSTLGNSGNTIYF
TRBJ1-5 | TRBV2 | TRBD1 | CASSEGTGDSNQPQHF
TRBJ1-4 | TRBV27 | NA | CASSGQYNEKLFF
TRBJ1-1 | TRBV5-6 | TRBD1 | CASSSLSTGHTEAFF
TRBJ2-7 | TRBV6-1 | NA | CASSENSSYEQYF
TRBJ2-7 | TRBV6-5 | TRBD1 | CASRPTGETYEQYF